Listed below are T cell receptor beta chains from one sample, sequenced in a study of T cells in Graves' hyperthyroidism and ophthalmopathy. In TCRdb, the multiplex PCR reads were re-called with MiXCR into one record per CDR3 protein. The profile shows fewer than 350,000 distinct CDR3 sequences, roughly a fifth of them singletons. The source material was blood. The receptors derive from a woman aged 50 to 65 with Graves' hyperthyroidism. Both conserved end residues are part of each CDR3. A D gene is named only where the DNA matches it firmly. Clone size is given for some rows only: seen once, a few or many times, or a class if the clone is expanded.

d_call,clone_size,j_call,v_call,cdr3_aa,cdr3_nt
-,-,TRBJ1-1,TRBV5-5,CASSLDLSRGAEAFF,TGTGCCAGCAGCTTGGATCTATCACGAGGAGCTGAAGCTTTCTTT
-,many,TRBJ1-1,TRBV6-2/TRBV6-3,CASSQTRNTEAFF,TGTGCCAGCAGTCAAACACGGAACACTGAAGCTTTCTTT
-,many,TRBJ1-5,TRBV5-8,CASSLDGGNNQPQHF,TGTGCCAGCAGCTTGGACGGGGGGAACAATCAGCCCCAGCATTTT
-,many,TRBJ2-7,TRBV3-1,CASSQGKSYEQYF,TGTGCCAGCAGCCAAGGGAAATCCTACGAGCAGTACTTC
TRBD2,many,TRBJ2-3,TRBV28,CASSFRSGRVTDTQYF,TGTGCCAGCAGTTTCCGTAGCGGGAGGGTTACAGATACGCAGTATTTT
TRBD1,few,TRBJ1-5,TRBV7-9,CASGLTGVGQPQHF,TGTGCCAGCGGGTTAACAGGGGTGGGTCAGCCCCAGCATTTT
-,many,TRBJ2-5,TRBV11-3,CASSFQPGQEETQYF,TGTGCCAGCAGCTTTCAGCCGGGACAAGAAGAGACCCAGTACTTC
TRBD1,many,TRBJ2-7,TRBV18,CASSREGTGSYEQYF,TGTGCCAGCTCCCGAGAAGGGACAGGGTCCTACGAGCAGTACTTC
-,-,TRBJ2-7,TRBV27,CASSLGDSNYEQYF,TGTGCCAGCAGTTTGGGAGACAGTAACTACGAGCAGTACTTC
-,many,TRBJ2-2,TRBV6-1,CASSAGQYTGELFF,TGTGCCAGCAGTGCGGGGCAGTACACCGGGGAGCTGTTTTTT
TRBD2,-,TRBJ2-1,TRBV28,CASSTTGTSGRHEQFF,TGTGCCAGCAGTACCACCGGGACTAGCGGGAGACATGAGCAGTTCTTC
TRBD1,-,TRBJ1-1,TRBV4-1,CASSQDRARGLTEAFF,TGCGCCAGCAGCCAAGATAGGGCCAGGGGGCTCACTGAAGCTTTCTTT
-,many,TRBJ2-3,TRBV28,CASRALRGPRLDTQYF,TGTGCCAGCAGGGCCCTGAGGGGTCCGAGATTAGATACGCAGTATTTT
-,many,TRBJ2-1,TRBV5-1,CASSLGGGVEEQFF,TGCGCCAGCAGCTTGGGAGGTGGTGTGGAGGAGCAGTTCTTC
-,-,TRBJ2-1,TRBV14,CASSQDKAGMTSLGEEQFF,TGTGCCAGCAGCCAAGATAAGGCAGGGATGACTAGTCTCGGGGAGGAGCAGTTCTTC
TRBD1,-,TRBJ2-7,TRBV12-3/TRBV12-4,CASSLYQGAYEQYF,TGTGCCAGCAGTTTATATCAGGGGGCCTACGAGCAGTACTTC
TRBD2,-,TRBJ2-1,TRBV5-1,CANSPGTSGHNEQFF,TGCGCCAACAGCCCCGGGACTAGCGGCCACAATGAGCAGTTCTTC
-,many,TRBJ1-6,TRBV28,CASRGPGGLTPLHF,TGTGCCAGCAGGGGCCCGGGGGGTTTGACACCCCTCCACTTT
-,few,TRBJ2-7,TRBV24-1,CATSDLRVYEQYF,TGTGCCACCAGTGATTTGCGGGTCTACGAGCAGTACTTC
-,-,TRBJ1-1,TRBV12-3/TRBV12-4,CASRGGRQRNTEAFF,TGTGCCAGCAGGGGGGGTAGACAGAGGAACACTGAAGCTTTCTTT
TRBD1,few,TRBJ1-1,TRBV5-1,CASRQEGAIFEAFF,TGCGCCAGCAGACAGGAGGGGGCGATATTTGAAGCTTTCTTT
-,few,TRBJ2-7,TRBV27,CASSSVPQGYEQYF,TGTGCCAGCAGTTCCGTTCCTCAGGGCTACGAGCAGTACTTC